This T cell receptor (beta chain) stems from a study of blood T cells in healthy people across ages. Trimming took 4 bases from V and 5 from J; bases not matched to a gene: 17. This CDR3 spans 18 amino acids. Germline assignment: CDR1 LGHDT and CDR2 YNNKEL (reference sequence). Overall study results and limits: A roughly linear fall in TCR beta diversity per million T cells was seen with increasing age. Researchers report that TCR beta diversity correlated strongly with naive T cell percentage. When set beside aged donors, long-lived donors presented more naive CD4+ cells and higher diversity. Unsorted PBMCs blocked a conclusive comparison of naive and antigen-experienced cells.

This clonotype came up many times. Its antigen is unidentified. A J-beta primer mix and a sample-barcoded 5' primer were used in a second PCR of about 7 to 12 cycles. TCRdb called the 5' RACE reads again in MiXCR, with one record for every CDR3 protein. The sample gives just under 750,000 distinct CDR3 sequences, approximately 21% of which show up once; 22% is in the top ten. This receptor was obtained from a man between 65 and 80 years old in good health. Source material: blood. The V and J genes are TRBV3-1 and TRBJ2-5; 9 bases agree with TRBD2. CDR3 sequence reads: CASSLILAGRTLGETQYF. As DNA, the CDR3 is TGTGCCAGCAGCCTCATCCTAGCGGGGAGAACCCTTGGGGAGACCCAGTACTTC.